The T cell receptor beta chain under discussion was sequenced for a study of CD8 T cells in Susac syndrome. With random hexamers, reverse transcription was performed on about 0.45 to 1 ug of RNA. Each CDR3 protein is one row after TCRdb ran MiXCR on the immunoSEQ multiplex PCR reads. Altogether approximately 220,000 distinct CDR3 sequences are present, 85% to 95% being singletons, with the ten largest covering about 0.08%. Germline CDR1 LGHDT, CDR2 YNNKEL (reference sequence). The CDR3 spans 13 residues. A word on this clonotype: Sequence at one end of the junction differs from germline and may be a read error.

The source material was CD4+ T cells from PBMCs. The V call is TRBV3-1, the J call TRBJ2-1, with 7 bases identical to TRBD2. This TCR came from a human donor with multiple sclerosis. The DNA of the CDR3 is TGTGCCAGCAGCCATCCCCAGCTAGCGGTAAAGCTCTTC. This encodes CASSHPQLAVKLF.